The 17 T cell receptor beta chains given below trace back to one sample, sequenced in a study of OX40 agonist ivuxolimab in advanced cancers. Library preparation was by the immunoSEQ multiplex PCR assay. Imported from immuneACCESS, the table was reduced by TCRdb to in-frame sequences with V and J called. These copies leave out some clones; in studies compared against another copy, an unresolved V gene accounts for under half, and the cause of the remainder is not known. Recorded for this sample are 45,000 or so clones; 88% of them occurred a single time. The biggest ten clones account for about 1% of the sample. Sequencing was performed on CD4+ or CD8+ T cells sorted from blood, taken in a trial of the OX40 agonist ivuxolimab. Receptors were obtained from an adult with an advanced solid tumor such as melanoma, head and neck, liver or kidney cancer.

J is TRBJ2-7 and V is TRBV30; no clear D gene. The CDR3 totals 11 residues. Germline CDR1 is GTSNPN and CDR2 is SVGIG (reference sequence). CDR3 amino acids: CAWVRDYEQYF. Here the CDR3 DNA reads TGTGCATGGGTACGAGACTACGAGCAGTACTTC.

This clone has only a few counts. The chain carries TRBV18 and TRBJ2-1, with TRBD2 matching 12 bases. The CDR3 extends over 15 amino acids. Germline CDR1 reads KGHSH; CDR2 reads LQKENI. V shed 2 bases and J 4 bases; nucleotides not matched to a gene: 0. The CDR3: CASSPGLAGYNEQFF. In DNA form, the CDR3 reads TGTGCCAGCTCACCAGGACTAGCGGGGTACAATGAGCAGTTCTTC.

The rearrangement joins TRBV19 to TRBJ1-1; 9 bases match TRBD1. This CDR3 region has 14 residues. Trimming cost V 7 bases and J 5 bases; bases outside gene matches: 8. The germline V gene has CDR1 LNHDA and CDR2 SQIVND (reference sequence). This chain's CDR3 is CASTPGQGFTEAFF. CDR3 in DNA: TGTGCCAGTACTCCGGGACAGGGTTTTACTGAAGCTTTCTTT.

The chain combines TRBV18 with TRBJ2-7; 8 bases align to TRBD2. Trimming cost V 3 bases and J 3 bases; bases outside gene matches: 10. CDR3 length equals 16 residues. Per the germline V gene, CDR1 is KGHSH and CDR2 is LQKENI. The DNA of the CDR3 is TGTGCCAGCTCACCGGCCGTGGTAGCGGGAAACTACGAGCAGTACTTC. Encoded protein: CASSPAVVAGNYEQYF.

About this clone itself: At one end the junction does not follow the germline gene, possibly because of a read error. V is TRBV7-2 and J is TRBJ2-1; 7 positions agree with TRBD1. The germline V gene has CDR1 SGHTA and CDR2 FQGNSA. CDR3 length: 15 amino acids. CDR3 sequence reads: CASSLVKGQKYEQFF. CDR3 DNA sequence: TGTGCCAGCAGTTTAGTAAAGGGACAGAAATACGAGCAGTTCTTC.

The V and J genes are TRBV30 and TRBJ2-3; 9 bases match TRBD2. The germline V gene has CDR1 GTSNPN and CDR2 SVGIG (reference sequence). The CDR3 runs to 14 residues. V shed 4 bases, J shed 2 bases, and the junction held 4 bases outside the gene matches. CDR3 coding DNA: TGTGCCTGGAAGGCGGGGGGGGTCACAGATACGCAGTATTTT. Protein: CAWKAGGVTDTQYF.

This chain links TRBV9 with TRBJ2-5; TRBD2 agrees at 7 bases. The CDR3 sequence is 16 residues long. Trimming at V came to 0 bases and at J to 5 bases, leaving 10 bases not matched to a gene. Germline CDR1 reads SGDLS; CDR2 reads YYNGEE. The CDR3 reads CASSVGAGVREETQYF. The CDR3 region has the DNA TGTGCCAGCAGCGTAGGGGCGGGAGTGAGGGAGGAGACCCAGTACTTC.

This sequence joins TRBV28 and TRBJ2-3; D gene unclear. V lost 7 bases and J lost 4, with 6 bases in between. The germline V gene encodes CDR1 MDHEN and CDR2 SYDVKM. The CDR3 sequence is 11 residues long. CDR3 DNA sequence: TGTGCCAGCACGTTTTCAGATACGCAGTATTTT. It codes for CASTFSDTQYF.

In the case of this clone: Compared with germline, one end of the junction differs, possibly owing to a read error. The rearrangement uses TRBV7-7 and TRBJ2-1; D is tentatively TRBD1 or TRBD2 (5 bases each). Germline V CDR1 and CDR2: SSHAT, FNYEAQ (reference sequence). This CDR3 comprises 13 residues. The CDR3 protein is CASSPIGAGEQFF. Here the CDR3 DNA reads TGTGCTAGCAGCCCCATCGGGGCTGGTGAGCAGTTCTTC.

The chain is built from TRBV7-9 and TRBJ2-1; 7 nucleotides match TRBD2. The CDR3 has 16 amino acids. Trimming at V came to 0 bases and at J to 7 bases, leaving 9 bases not matched to a gene. Germline V gene lookup returns CDR1 SEHNR and CDR2 FQNEAQ (reference sequence). The CDR3 is CASSLAFTSVGNEQFF. Written as DNA, the CDR3 is TGTGCCAGCAGCTTAGCATTTACTAGCGTCGGGAATGAGCAGTTCTTC.

This chain connects TRBV7-8 to TRBJ2-1, with TRBD1 as a possible D gene (7 bases). The length of the CDR3 is 13 residues. CDR1 is SGHVS, CDR2 FQNEAQ, per germline. V was cut by 3 bases and J by 7 bases, with 10 bases left in between. In nucleotides, the CDR3 is TGTGCCAGCAGCTTGGGGGGACAGAATGAGCAGTTCTTC. Amino acid sequence: CASSLGGQNEQFF.

V is TRBV7-2 and J is TRBJ2-7; 10 bases are shared with TRBD2. The CDR3 length is 14 residues. With V trimmed by 11 bases and J by 1 base, 8 bases remained unmatched. Germline loops: CDR1 SGHTA, CDR2 FQGNSA. The CDR3 DNA reads as TGTGCCTGCGGACTAGCGGAGTTTTCCTACGAGCAGTACTTC. It encodes CACGLAEFSYEQYF.

V usage is TRBV29-1 and J usage is TRBJ1-2; 10 nucleotides align to TRBD1. This CDR3 has 12 residues. Germline trimming cut 6 bases from V and 5 bases from J; bases unmatched to any gene: 3. The V gene's germline CDR1 is SQVTM and CDR2 ANQGSEA. CDR3: CSVGTGAYGYTF. In nucleotides, the CDR3 is TGCAGCGTGGGGACAGGGGCGTATGGCTACACCTTC.

The V gene is TRBV28, the J gene TRBJ1-1; 8 bases match TRBD1. Germline CDR1 is MDHEN and CDR2 is SYDVKM. V lost 6 bases to trimming and J lost 10 bases; unmatched junction nucleotides: 7. The CDR3 has 12 amino acids. The CDR3 spells CASSPATGGAFF. The CDR3 DNA reads TGTGCCAGCAGCCCCGCTACAGGGGGAGCTTTCTTT.

This clone was counted only a few times. The chain uses TRBV19 and TRBJ1-5; no definite D call. V lost 2 bases, J lost 3 bases, and 2 bases lay in between. The CDR3 extends over 12 amino acids. CDR1 and CDR2 (germline): LNHDA, SQIVND (reference sequence). The CDR3 bases are TGTGCCAGTAGTATATTCAATCAGCCCCAGCATTTT. Residues: CASSIFNQPQHF.

The rearrangement uses TRBV6-5 and TRBJ1-1, with D unclear. Germline V gene data show CDR1 as MNHEY and CDR2 as SVGAGI. The CDR3 covers 13 residues. V lost 3 bases to trimming and J lost 1 base, with 6 bases between them. The CDR3 reads CASSYRGNTEAFF. In DNA, the CDR3 is TGTGCCAGCAGTTATCGGGGGAACACTGAAGCTTTCTTT.

The rearrangement joins TRBV7-2 to TRBJ2-3; D is possibly TRBD2 (7 bases). Germline V gene sequence: CDR1 SGHTA, CDR2 FQGNSA. The CDR3 totals 14 residues. The ends were cut back, 4 bases at V and 5 bases at J, with 13 bases in the middle. The CDR3 nucleotides read TGTGCCAGCAGCTGGGGGGGGCGCTTAGATACGCAGTATTTT. It codes for CASSWGGRLDTQYF. Full variable domain (missing parts from reference TRBV7-2 and TRBJ2-3): GAGVSQSPSNKVTEKGKDVELRCDPISGHTALYWYRQSLGQGLEFLIYFQGNSAPDKSGLPSDRFSAERTGGSVSTLTIQRTQQEDSAVYLCASSWGGRLDTQYFGPGTRLTVL.